This T cell receptor (beta chain) was retrieved from a study of blood T cell repertoires in COVID-19. In the authors' methods: Amplifying reference gene primers gave estimates of nucleated cell counts. Profiling relied on immunoSEQ multiplex PCR, and the TCRdb table lists in-frame clones only, not all of them. That table is the source of V, J and clone size, and D and trimming were worked out from the DNA. Of around 220,000 clones listed, nearly 90% are singletons. Residents of approximately 25 US areas, aged roughly 18 to 89 years, made up the participants. Participants had their cohort set by participant-reported clinical history. Within 2 weeks before study entry, exposed participants met a COVID-19 case. What was sequenced was PBMCs or T cells enriched from blood (not recorded which). The origin of this receptor is a man aged 30 to 39 who had been exposed to COVID-19.

CDR3 sequence (DNA): TGCGCCAGCAGCCAAGTCACACCCGGACAAATCTATGGCTACACCTTC. This gives the protein CASSQVTPGQIYGYTF. The chain employs TRBV4-1 and TRBJ1-2; a possible D gene is TRBD1 (5 bases). Germline CDR1 MGHRA, CDR2 YSYEKL. The CDR3 extends over 16 amino acids. The ends were cut back, 1 base at V and 4 bases at J, with 16 bases in the middle.